The 7 T cell receptor beta chains below all came from one sample that was sequenced in a study of spatial heterogeneity in lung cancer. Time point given: blood at routine non-recurrence follow-up after resection. The input material, whole RNA from tumor, nontumor lung or frozen PBMC, was sequenced unsorted. TCRdb used MiXCR to reprocess the 5' RACE reads, holding one entry per CDR3 protein. The table records tens of thousands of distinct CDR3 sequences, 6% of them present only once. The sample was PBMCs, taken at follow-up. These receptors originate from a male donor with early-stage non-small cell lung cancer.

This clonotype has a count of ten or more. This chain joins TRBV29-1 and TRBJ2-3, with TRBD1 matching 8 bases. CDR1 is SQVTM and CDR2 is ANQGSEA in the germline V gene. The CDR3 has 12 residues. V trimming: 7 bases; J trimming: 3 bases; junction bases outside the gene matches: 3. The CDR3 loop is CSARTGTDTQYF. The CDR3 nucleotides read TGCAGCGCTCGGACAGGGACAGATACGCAGTATTTT.

This clonotype was counted ten times or more. This chain joins TRBV7-9 and TRBJ2-5; D is perhaps TRBD2 (6 bases). V was pared by 2 bases and J by 4 bases, with 8 bases between. The germline gives CDR1 SEHNR, CDR2 FQNEAQ (reference sequence). This CDR3 is built from 13 residues. The CDR3 sequence is CASSLLGGETQYF. The CDR3, as DNA: TGTGCCAGCAGCTTACTCGGGGGAGAGACCCAGTACTTC.

In this sample, this clonotype turned up many times. This chain uses TRBV2 with TRBJ1-4, with 8 bases that match TRBD1. V shed 8 bases, J shed 3 bases, and the junction held 2 bases outside the gene matches. This CDR3 is 13 amino acids long. In germline, CDR1 is SNHLY, CDR2 FYNNEI. CDR3 sequence (DNA): TGTGCCAGCGGGGACAGGCCTAATGAAAAACTGTTTTTT. The encoded protein is CASGDRPNEKLFF. The complete variable domain, with remaining parts taken from reference TRBV2 and TRBJ1-4, reads EPEVTQTPSHQVTQMGQEVILRCVPISNHLYFYWYRQILGQKVEFLVSFYNNEISEKSEIFDDQFSVERPDGSNFTLKIRSTKLEDSAMYFCASGDRPNEKLFFGSGTQLSVL.

This clonotype was counted at least ten times. V is TRBV7-9 and J is TRBJ2-1; TRBD1 matches at 10 bases. CDR1 and CDR2 (germline): SEHNR, FQNEAQ (reference sequence). The CDR3 covers 15 residues. V was pared by 4 bases and J by 8 bases, with 8 bases of the junction left unmatched. In DNA form, the CDR3 reads TGTGCCAGCAGCTCCACGGACAGGGGGAGATATGAGCAGTTCTTC. Protein product: CASSSTDRGRYEQFF.

This clonotype was counted once. V is TRBV7-2 and J is TRBJ1-1, with D possibly being TRBD1 (6 bases). With 6 bases removed from V and 5 bases from J, the gap between germline ends came to 16 bases. CDR1 is SGHTA, CDR2 FQGNSA, per germline. This CDR3 region has 14 residues. The CDR3 DNA reads as TGTGCCAGCAGTCCACAGGGCGACGGGACTGAAGCTTTCTTT. Protein: CASSPQGDGTEAFF.

This clonotype was seen at least ten times. The genes are TRBV6-2 or TRBV6-3 and TRBJ2-2; perhaps TRBD1 as D (5 bases). CDR1 is MNHEY and CDR2 is SVGEGT in the germline V gene. Trimming removed 2 bases at V and 4 bases at J, with 14 bases between. The CDR3 runs to 16 residues. The CDR3 nucleotides are TGTGCCAGCAGTTACGGGCAGGGCGCGGTCACCGGGGAGCTGTTTTTT. Protein product: CASSYGQGAVTGELFF.

This clonotype was counted ten times or more. This chain uses TRBV11-2 with TRBJ1-6, with D tentatively TRBD1 (5 bases). CDR1 and CDR2 (germline): SGHAT, FQNNGV. V lost 3 bases to trimming and J lost 9 bases, with 18 bases between them. The length of the CDR3 is 16 residues. The CDR3 is CASSFLNQGTGSPLHF. Written as DNA, the CDR3 is TGTGCCAGCAGCTTCTTAAATCAGGGTACTGGTTCACCCCTCCACTTT. The full variable domain, rest sourced from reference TRBV11-2 and TRBJ1-6, is EAGVAQSPRYKIIEKRQSVAFWCNPISGHATLYWYQQILGQGPKLLIQFQNNGVVDDSQLPKDRFSAERLKGVDSTLKIQPAKLEDSAVYLCASSFLNQGTGSPLHFGNGTRLTVT.